A selection of T cell receptor beta chains follows, all from one sample in a study of blood T cell repertoires in COVID-19. The method was immunoSEQ multiplex PCR; TCRdb's version includes in-frame clones alone and lacks a portion of them. Here the sample spans 250,000 to 350,000 clones, around 87% being singletons. The specimen was PBMCs or T cells enriched from blood (not recorded which). These TCRs come from a woman aged 18-29 years with acute COVID-19. Each CDR3 is given with its conserved first and last residue. Each record gives: J gene, clone size, D gene, V gene, CDR3 protein, CDR3 DNA. A D gene is named only where the DNA matches it firmly. The listing skips clone size in some rows; elsewhere it reads once, few, many or a size class.

J: TRBJ2-7
size: once
D: .
V: TRBV5-6
CDR3: CASSLSSSYEQYF
DNA: TGTGCCAGCAGCTTATCCAGCTCCTACGAGCAGTACTTC

J: TRBJ1-3
size: .
D: TRBD1
V: TRBV18
CDR3: CASSPGQGGGNTIYF
DNA: TGTGCCAGCTCACCCGGACAGGGTGGGGGAAACACCATATATTTT

J: TRBJ1-1
size: .
D: .
V: TRBV5-1
CDR3: CASAGGNTEAFF
DNA: TGCGCCAGCGCCGGGGGGAACACTGAAGCTTTCTTT

J: TRBJ1-2
size: .
D: .
V: TRBV7-3
CDR3: CASSYAEGYGYTF
DNA: TGTGCCAGCAGCTATGCAGAGGGCTATGGCTACACCTTC

J: TRBJ1-5
size: .
D: TRBD1
V: TRBV6-1
CDR3: CASSEVPGQGGNQPQHF
DNA: TGTGCCAGCAGTGAAGTTCCCGGACAGGGCGGCAATCAGCCCCAGCATTTT

J: TRBJ2-1
size: .
D: TRBD2
V: TRBV12-5
CDR3: CASGLIPPSGGKHEQFF
DNA: TGTGCTAGTGGTTTGATTCCACCTTCGGGAGGGAAACATGAGCAGTTCTTC

J: TRBJ1-3
size: .
D: .
V: TRBV18
CDR3: CASSPSIFGNTIYF
DNA: TGTGCCAGCTCACCGTCTATCTTTGGAAACACCATATATTTT

J: TRBJ1-6
size: .
D: .
V: TRBV28
CDR3: CASSSSQGRPLHF
DNA: TGTGCCAGCAGTTCATCCCAGGGTCGGCCCCTCCACTTT

J: TRBJ1-3
size: .
D: .
V: TRBV4-1
CDR3: CASSQLADEIGGTIYF
DNA: TGCGCCAGCAGCCAACTGGCCGACGAAATCGGAGGCACCATATATTTT

J: TRBJ1-5
size: .
D: .
V: TRBV2
CDR3: CASNRNSNQPQHF
DNA: TGTGCCAGTAACAGGAATAGCAATCAGCCCCAGCATTTT

J: TRBJ2-7
size: .
D: .
V: TRBV27
CDR3: CASSLYGGSSYEQYF
DNA: TGTGCCAGCAGTTTATATGGGGGGAGCTCCTACGAGCAGTACTTC

J: TRBJ2-3
size: .
D: .
V: TRBV7-3
CDR3: CASSPGTDTQYF
DNA: TGTGCCAGCAGCCCCGGGACAGATACGCAGTATTTT

J: TRBJ2-7
size: .
D: .
V: TRBV6-5
CDR3: CASSSTGLSREQYF
DNA: TGTGCCAGCAGTTCAACAGGGTTGAGTCGCGAGCAGTACTTC

J: TRBJ2-3
size: .
D: TRBD1
V: TRBV19
CDR3: CASSGGTGRTDTQYF
DNA: TGTGCCAGTAGTGGTGGGACAGGGAGGACAGATACGCAGTATTTT

J: TRBJ1-2
size: once
D: TRBD1
V: TRBV27
CDR3: CASSQTGGGGYTF
DNA: TGTGCCAGCAGCCAGACAGGGGGCGGCGGCTACACCTTC

J: TRBJ2-7
size: .
D: .
V: TRBV10-1
CDR3: CASRNTGLPSSYEQYF
DNA: TGCGCCAGCAGGAACACGGGACTCCCCAGCTCCTACGAGCAGTACTTC

J: TRBJ2-2
size: .
D: .
V: TRBV6-5
CDR3: CASRRGRNTGELFF
DNA: TGTGCCAGCAGGCGGGGAAGGAACACCGGGGAGCTGTTTTTT

J: TRBJ2-5
size: .
D: TRBD2
V: TRBV6-5
CDR3: CASTRLAGGSETQYF
DNA: TGTGCCAGCACCCGACTAGCGGGAGGGTCAGAGACCCAGTACTTC

J: TRBJ2-2
size: .
D: TRBD2
V: TRBV27
CDR3: CASRLTSVNTGELFF
DNA: TGTGCCAGCAGACTGACTAGCGTGAACACCGGGGAGCTGTTTTTT

J: TRBJ2-5
size: .
D: .
V: TRBV7-9
CDR3: CASSARVGETQYF
DNA: TGTGCCAGCAGCGCCAGGGTGGGGGAGACCCAGTACTTC

J: TRBJ1-2
size: few
D: .
V: TRBV9
CDR3: CASSVEARVGYGYTF
DNA: TGTGCCAGCAGCGTAGAGGCCAGGGTGGGATATGGCTACACCTTC

J: TRBJ1-3
size: .
D: TRBD1
V: TRBV28
CDR3: CASSLDREDTIYF
DNA: TGTGCCAGCAGCCTCGACAGGGAGGACACCATATATTTT

J: TRBJ1-5
size: .
D: .
V: TRBV19
CDR3: CASNIEGGGQPQHF
DNA: TGTGCCAGTAACATAGAGGGGGGAGGTCAGCCCCAGCATTTT

J: TRBJ2-3
size: .
D: .
V: TRBV2
CDR3: CATHRDSITDTQYF
DNA: TGTGCCACCCACCGGGACTCGATCACAGATACGCAGTATTTT

J: TRBJ1-5
size: .
D: TRBD1
V: TRBV5-3
CDR3: CARSLEGQGPDQPQHF
DNA: TGTGCCAGAAGCTTGGAGGGACAGGGACCCGATCAGCCCCAGCATTTT

J: TRBJ2-1
size: .
D: TRBD2
V: TRBV7-2
CDR3: CASSLVTLTSVSYNEQFF
DNA: TGTGCCAGCAGCTTAGTTACCCTGACTAGCGTTTCCTACAATGAGCAGTTCTTC

J: TRBJ1-5
size: .
D: .
V: TRBV19
CDR3: CASSAQAHSNQPQHF
DNA: TGTGCCAGTAGTGCACAGGCACATAGCAATCAGCCCCAGCATTTT

J: TRBJ1-5
size: .
D: .
V: TRBV10-3
CDR3: CAISDSRSQPQHF
DNA: TGTGCCATCAGTGATAGTCGATCACAGCCCCAGCATTTT

J: TRBJ1-3
size: .
D: .
V: TRBV7-9
CDR3: CASSPTVGSGNTIYF
DNA: TGTGCCAGCAGCCCAACGGTTGGTTCTGGAAACACCATATATTTT

J: TRBJ2-7
size: .
D: .
V: TRBV30
CDR3: CAWSLTTAFHEQYF
DNA: TGTGCCTGGAGTCTGACTACCGCCTTCCACGAGCAGTACTTC

J: TRBJ2-1
size: .
D: TRBD2
V: TRBV9
CDR3: CASSPPYEAGGYNEQFF
DNA: TGTGCCAGCAGCCCGCCCTATGAAGCGGGAGGGTACAATGAGCAGTTCTTC

J: TRBJ2-1
size: once
D: TRBD2
V: TRBV29-1
CDR3: CSYRDRGGLAVGEQFF
DNA: TGCAGCTATCGGGATCGGGGGGGACTAGCGGTTGGTGAGCAGTTCTTC

J: TRBJ1-1
size: once
D: .
V: TRBV27
CDR3: CASRVTGPGTEAFF
DNA: TGTGCCAGCAGAGTAACAGGGCCCGGCACTGAAGCTTTCTTT

J: TRBJ1-2
size: many
D: .
V: TRBV20-1
CDR3: CSAYNYGYTF
DNA: TGCAGTGCTTATAACTATGGCTACACCTTC

J: TRBJ1-5
size: .
D: .
V: TRBV16
CDR3: CASSWRGEGQPQHF
DNA: TGTGCCAGCAGCTGGAGGGGCGAGGGTCAGCCCCAGCATTTT

J: TRBJ2-7
size: few
D: .
V: TRBV7-8
CDR3: CASSTDSRNPYEQYF
DNA: TGTGCCAGCAGCACAGACAGTCGAAACCCCTACGAGCAGTACTTC

J: TRBJ2-3
size: .
D: TRBD1
V: TRBV28
CDR3: CASTTRQGKKTDTQYF
DNA: TGTGCCAGCACTACAAGACAGGGAAAGAAGACAGATACGCAGTATTTT

J: TRBJ1-2
size: .
D: .
V: TRBV6-5
CDR3: CASRVDSDNYGYTF
DNA: TGTGCCAGTAGAGTAGACAGCGACAACTATGGCTACACCTTC

J: TRBJ2-7
size: .
D: TRBD1
V: TRBV5-5
CDR3: CASSLAGTAGYEQYF
DNA: TGTGCCAGCAGCTTGGCCGGGACAGCAGGCTACGAGCAGTACTTC

J: TRBJ2-5
size: .
D: .
V: TRBV28
CDR3: CASSPWAGETQYF
DNA: TGTGCCAGCAGTCCCTGGGCTGGGGAGACCCAGTACTTC

J: TRBJ2-3
size: .
D: .
V: TRBV24-1
CDR3: CATRMTGASDTQYF
DNA: TGTGCCACCAGGATGACAGGAGCATCAGATACGCAGTATTTT

J: TRBJ2-7
size: .
D: .
V: TRBV29-1
CDR3: CSVESGDRLSSYEQYF
DNA: TGCAGCGTTGAGTCGGGTGACAGGTTAAGCTCCTACGAGCAGTACTTC

J: TRBJ1-3
size: once
D: .
V: TRBV12-5
CDR3: CASGSISGNTIYF
DNA: TGTGCTAGTGGTTCTATCTCTGGAAACACCATATATTTT

J: TRBJ2-3
size: .
D: TRBD2
V: TRBV5-1
CDR3: CASSLGLAPTLTTDTQYF
DNA: TGCGCCAGCAGCTTGGGACTAGCGCCGACCTTAACCACAGATACGCAGTATTTT

J: TRBJ2-4
size: .
D: .
V: TRBV19
CDR3: CASTLGSGSNIQYF
DNA: TGTGCCAGTACGTTGGGAAGCGGTTCAAACATTCAGTACTTC

J: TRBJ2-5
size: .
D: TRBD1
V: TRBV6-5
CDR3: CASGDTGGQETQYF
DNA: TGTGCCAGCGGGGATACAGGGGGGCAAGAGACCCAGTACTTC

J: TRBJ1-6
size: .
D: .
V: TRBV28
CDR3: CASTPVFPGGNSPLHF
DNA: TGTGCCAGCACCCCCGTTTTCCCCGGAGGGAATTCACCCCTCCACTTT

J: TRBJ1-4
size: .
D: TRBD1
V: TRBV7-2
CDR3: CASSLSGGGAANEKLFF
DNA: TGTGCCAGCAGCTTATCAGGGGGCGGGGCAGCTAATGAAAAACTGTTTTTT

J: TRBJ2-1
size: few
D: .
V: TRBV19
CDR3: CASSIDLSGGALNVWQFF
DNA: TGTGCCAGTAGTATAGATCTATCCGGGGGAGCCCTAAATGTTTGGCAGTTCTTC

J: TRBJ1-3
size: .
D: TRBD1
V: TRBV28
CDR3: CASSLGPGQLENTIYF
DNA: TGTGCCAGCAGTTTAGGTCCGGGACAGCTGGAAAACACCATATATTTT

J: TRBJ2-7
size: .
D: TRBD1
V: TRBV28
CDR3: CASSFPDRGFKQYF
DNA: TGTGCCAGCAGTTTTCCGGACAGGGGGTTCAAGCAGTACTTC